The 10 T cell receptor beta chains listed next were all sequenced from one sample in a study of T cells in Graves' hyperthyroidism and ophthalmopathy. RNA transcripts served as the template for amplifying TCR beta CDR3 regions. Using the HTBI primer set, a first-round RT-PCR was run on the TCR CDR3. TCRdb redid the calling of the multiplex PCR reads with MiXCR, one entry per CDR3 protein. The sample lists fewer than 550,000 distinct CDR3 sequences; approximately 25% were seen once. Sequencing was done on a sample of blood. All receptors derive from a woman in her 30s with Graves' ophthalmopathy.

Concerning this clonotype itself: This may arise from a read error, as a much more abundant clone is one base away. V gene TRBV7-2 combines with J gene TRBJ2-5, with D unresolved. The CDR3 length is 14 residues. CDR1 SGHTA and CDR2 FQGNSA come from the germline V gene. CDR3 sequence reads: CAISLGSVQETQYF. Written as DNA, the CDR3 is TGTGCCATCAGCTTAGGGTCAGTCCAAGAGACCCAGTACTTC.

This sequence joins TRBV28 and TRBJ1-2; D possibly corresponds to TRBD1 (5 bases). Germline CDR1 is MDHEN and CDR2 is SYDVKM. The V and J ends lost 6 bases and 8 bases respectively, with 19 bases between them. The CDR3 loop spans 14 amino acids. CDR3 nucleotides: TGTGCCAGCAGCCCGAGGAATGGGGGTGGAGGCTACACCTTC. Translation gives CASSPRNGGGGYTF.

This clonotype has a handful of counts. The gene calls are TRBV20-1 and TRBJ2-7, with 8 bases matching TRBD1. This CDR3 comprises 14 residues. The germline CDR1 and CDR2 sequences are DFQATT and SNEGSKA (reference sequence). J was trimmed by 1 base and V by 5 bases; bases with no gene match: 7. CDR3 in amino acids: CSAGNRGSSYEQYF. The CDR3, as DNA: TGCAGTGCTGGAAACAGGGGGTCGTCCTACGAGCAGTACTTC.

The gene calls are TRBV7-2 and TRBJ1-5, with TRBD1 as a possible D gene (6 bases). V shed 3 bases and J shed 9 bases, with 18 bases lying between them. The CDR3 is made up of 15 amino acids. Looked up from germline, CDR1 is SGHTA and CDR2 is FQGNSA. The CDR3 nucleotides are TGTGCCAGCAGCTTCTGGGCCGAGGGGGGTGGGCCCCAGCATTTT. It codes for CASSFWAEGGGPQHF.

V and J are TRBV6-1 and TRBJ2-7, with D perhaps TRBD1 (6 bases). The germline V and J ends were trimmed by 7 bases and 4 bases, with 14 bases remaining between them. The CDR3 sequence is 13 residues long. Germline V gene data show CDR1 as MNHNS and CDR2 as SASEGT. The chain's CDR3 is CASILQGSYEQYF. CDR3 nucleotide sequence: TGTGCCAGCATCTTGCAGGGGTCGTACGAGCAGTACTTC.

J is TRBJ1-2 and V is TRBV25-1; 7 nucleotides align to TRBD1. The CDR3 has 16 residues. CDR1 is MGHDK and CDR2 is SYGVNS in the germline V gene. V dropped 1 base and J dropped 4; count of bases not matched to a gene: 9. The CDR3 loop reads CASSESTGFSIYGYTF. DNA for the CDR3: TGTGCCAGCAGTGAATCGACAGGGTTTAGCATCTATGGCTACACCTTC.

This chain links TRBV2 with TRBJ2-7; a weak D match, TRBD2 (5 bases). Trimming shortened V by 7 bases and J by 3 bases, and 13 bases separated the two germline ends. Germline assignment: CDR1 SNHLY and CDR2 FYNNEI. This CDR3 region has 13 residues. In DNA form, the CDR3 reads TGTGCCAGCAACGAGGGTTCTTTCTACGAGCAGTACTTC. This translates into CASNEGSFYEQYF.

This sequence joins TRBV28 and TRBJ1-5, with TRBD1 matching over 9 bases. After removal of 5 bases from V and 0 bases from J, the junction contained 11 bases not matched to a gene. Germline values: CDR1 MDHEN, CDR2 SYDVKM. This CDR3 comprises 18 residues. The DNA of the CDR3 is TGTGCCAGCAGTCCCAGTGGAGGACAGGGGCCTAGCAATCAGCCCCAGCATTTT. It yields the protein CASSPSGGQGPSNQPQHF.

The chain recombines TRBV10-3 with TRBJ1-1, with D maybe TRBD1 (5 bases). Germline loops: CDR1 ENHRY, CDR2 SYGVKD. The CDR3 consists of 17 residues. V was pared by 0 bases and J by 0 bases, with 14 bases between. The CDR3 sequence is CAISESFSGWVNTEAFF. In DNA, the CDR3 is TGTGCCATCAGTGAGTCCTTTTCAGGGTGGGTGAACACTGAAGCTTTCTTT.

This chain joins TRBV20-1 and TRBJ1-1; no clear D. CDR3 length equals 14 residues. V was cut by 5 bases and J by 2 bases, with 15 bases left in between. Germline V CDR1 and CDR2: DFQATT, SNEGSKA (reference sequence). CDR3 in amino acids: CSAVSDRGNTEAFF. The CDR3 DNA sequence: TGCAGTGCTGTTTCCGACCGTGGCAACACTGAAGCTTTCTTT.